This TCR beta chain was captured by sequencing in a study of CD8 T cells in ankylosing spondylitis (dated by TCRdb to the late 2010s). Regarding the research as a whole: The study profiled T cell receptor beta repertoires in healthy donors and ankylosing spondylitis patients to find disease-linked TCR variants. The full study cohort was made up of about two dozen ankylosing spondylitis patients and fewer than 120 healthy donors. Peripheral blood samples were taken, and synovial fluid was additionally collected from ankylosing spondylitis patients.

Note on this clonotype: No cognate antigen has been identified for it. Base-call qualities are not available, and no considerably larger clone is one nucleotide away.

Study-wide conclusions, independent of this receptor: In peripheral blood, the disease-linked clones were found at relatively low frequencies and had a CD8+ phenotype. Significant enrichment of the disease-linked clones was reported in matched synovial fluid samples from ankylosing spondylitis patients. Blood from ankylosing spondylitis patients appeared to be characterized by a TCR beta motif composed of roughly eight highly homologous amino acid variants. Some motif variants had previously been reported in the synovial fluid and blood of reactive arthritis patients, which suggests shared mechanisms of disease initiation.

The data were produced on an Illumina HiSeq 2500. Quantitative 5'-RACE with molecular barcodes was the method used to prepare the TCR beta libraries. In the paper's pipeline: To identify disease-linked TCR variants, a new computational method was used, one built on a probabilistic model of VDJ rearrangement. TCRdb trimmed public reads at Q25 via fastp, called clones via MiXCR and kept in-frame beta chains. Identical CDR3 proteins give one entry, which carries the most common genes and DNA. The V and J calls follow TCRdb's processing rather than the paper's. A total of approximately 220,000 distinct CDR3 sequences appear in this sample, under 30% of them only once. 5% to 8% of the sample is in the top ten clones. After removal of 4 bases from V and 5 bases from J, the junction retains 8 bases not matched to a gene. CDR1 is given as MNHEY and CDR2 as SVGAGI, both from the germline V gene. Reading from cysteine to phenylalanine, the CDR3 counts 15 amino acids. The kept DNA is CDR3 alone, 45 bases in frame from the first base.

The sample taken for sequencing was blood, either unsorted or a sorted T cell fraction (not recorded which). The TCR originated in a male donor with ankylosing spondylitis or in good health (not recorded which). The sequence is built from TRBV6-5 and TRBJ2-7; the central 10 bases match TRBD2. In nucleotides, the sequence is TGTGCCAGCAGTTCTAGCGGGAGCGGTCGCGACGAGCAGTACTTC. This is translated as CASSSSGSGRDEQYF.